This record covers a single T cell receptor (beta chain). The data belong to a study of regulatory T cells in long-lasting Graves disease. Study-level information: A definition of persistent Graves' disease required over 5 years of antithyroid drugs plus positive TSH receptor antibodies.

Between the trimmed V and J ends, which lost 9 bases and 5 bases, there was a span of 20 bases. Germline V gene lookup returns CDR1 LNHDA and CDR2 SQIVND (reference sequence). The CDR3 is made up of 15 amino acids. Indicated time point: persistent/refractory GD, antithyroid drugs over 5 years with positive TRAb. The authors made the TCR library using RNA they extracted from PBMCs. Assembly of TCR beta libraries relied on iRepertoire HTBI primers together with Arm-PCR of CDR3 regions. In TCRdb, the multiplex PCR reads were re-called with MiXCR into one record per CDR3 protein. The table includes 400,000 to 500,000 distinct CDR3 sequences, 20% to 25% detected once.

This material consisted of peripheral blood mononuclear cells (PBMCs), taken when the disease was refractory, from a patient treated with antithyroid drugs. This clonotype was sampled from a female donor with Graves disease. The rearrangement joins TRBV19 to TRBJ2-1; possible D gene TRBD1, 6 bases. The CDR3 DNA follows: TGTGCCAGCACACAGGGTTTGTGGACGAACAATGAGCAGTTCTTC. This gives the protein CASTQGLWTNNEQFF.